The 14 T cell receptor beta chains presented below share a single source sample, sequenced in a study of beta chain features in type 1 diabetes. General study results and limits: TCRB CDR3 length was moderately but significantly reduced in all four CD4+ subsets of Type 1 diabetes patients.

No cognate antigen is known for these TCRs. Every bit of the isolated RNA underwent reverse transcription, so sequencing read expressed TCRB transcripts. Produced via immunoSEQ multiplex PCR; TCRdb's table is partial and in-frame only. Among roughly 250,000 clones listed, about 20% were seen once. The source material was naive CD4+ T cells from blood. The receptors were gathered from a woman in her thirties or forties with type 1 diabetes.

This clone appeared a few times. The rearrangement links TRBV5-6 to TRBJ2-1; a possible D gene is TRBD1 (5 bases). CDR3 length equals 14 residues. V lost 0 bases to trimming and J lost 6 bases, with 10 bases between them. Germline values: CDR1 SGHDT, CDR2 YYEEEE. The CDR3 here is CASSLVARGNEQFF. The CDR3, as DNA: TGTGCCAGCAGCTTGGTCGCTAGGGGCAATGAGCAGTTCTTC.

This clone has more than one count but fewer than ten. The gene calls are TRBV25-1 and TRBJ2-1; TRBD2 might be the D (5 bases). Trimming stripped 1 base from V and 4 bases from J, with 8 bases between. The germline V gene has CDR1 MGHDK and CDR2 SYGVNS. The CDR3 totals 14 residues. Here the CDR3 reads CASSESGLYNEQFF. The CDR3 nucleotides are TGTGCCAGCAGTGAATCGGGGTTATACAATGAGCAGTTCTTC.

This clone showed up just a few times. The CDR3 sequence is CASSRTGGETQYF. CDR3 in DNA: TGTGCCAGCAGCCGGACAGGAGGGGAGACCCAGTACTTC. This chain uses TRBV6-5 with TRBJ2-5; D might be TRBD1 (7 bases). CDR3 length: 13 amino acids. V lost 6 bases to trimming and J lost 5 bases, with 13 bases between them. Germline-derived CDR1 and CDR2 are MNHEY and SVGAGI.

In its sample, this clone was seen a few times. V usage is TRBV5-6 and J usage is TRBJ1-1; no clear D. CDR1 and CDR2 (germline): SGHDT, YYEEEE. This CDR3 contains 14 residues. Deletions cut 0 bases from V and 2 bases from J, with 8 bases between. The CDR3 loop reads CASSLGFVNTEAFF. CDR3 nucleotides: TGTGCCAGCAGCTTGGGTTTCGTTAACACTGAAGCTTTCTTT. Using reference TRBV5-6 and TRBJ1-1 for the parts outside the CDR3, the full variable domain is DAGVTQSPTHLIKTRGQQVTLRCSPKSGHDTVSWYQQALGQGPQFIFQYYEEEERQRGNFPDRFSGHQFPNYSSELNVNALLLGDSALYLCASSLGFVNTEAFFGQGTRLTVV.

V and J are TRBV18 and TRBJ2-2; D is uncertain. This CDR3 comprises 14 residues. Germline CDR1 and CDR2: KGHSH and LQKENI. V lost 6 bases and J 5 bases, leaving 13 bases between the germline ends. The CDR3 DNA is TGTGCCAGCTCGGGCAAACGTGAGACCGGGGAGCTGTTTTTT. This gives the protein CASSGKRETGELFF.

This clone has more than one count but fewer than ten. Here the CDR3 reads CATWAGDNYGYTF. CDR3 DNA sequence: TGTGCCACCTGGGCAGGCGACAACTATGGCTACACCTTC. This chain links TRBV28 with TRBJ1-2; D unclear. CDR1 is MDHEN and CDR2 is SYDVKM in the germline V gene. This CDR3 is 13 amino acids long. The germline V and J ends were trimmed by 10 bases and 2 bases, with 14 bases remaining between them.

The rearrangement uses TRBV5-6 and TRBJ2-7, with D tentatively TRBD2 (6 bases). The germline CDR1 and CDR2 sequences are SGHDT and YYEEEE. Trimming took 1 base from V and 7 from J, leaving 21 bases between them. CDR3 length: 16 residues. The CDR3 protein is CASSLRTIAQSGEQYF. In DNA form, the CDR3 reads TGTGCCAGCAGCTTGAGGACTATAGCTCAATCGGGAGAGCAGTACTTC.

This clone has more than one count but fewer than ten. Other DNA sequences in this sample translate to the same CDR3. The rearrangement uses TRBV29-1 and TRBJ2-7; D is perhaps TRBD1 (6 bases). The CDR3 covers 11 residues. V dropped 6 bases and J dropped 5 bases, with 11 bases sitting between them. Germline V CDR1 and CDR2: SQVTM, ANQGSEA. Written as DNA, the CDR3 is TGCAGCGTCGCAGGGGCCCACGAGCAGTACTTC. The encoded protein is CSVAGAHEQYF.

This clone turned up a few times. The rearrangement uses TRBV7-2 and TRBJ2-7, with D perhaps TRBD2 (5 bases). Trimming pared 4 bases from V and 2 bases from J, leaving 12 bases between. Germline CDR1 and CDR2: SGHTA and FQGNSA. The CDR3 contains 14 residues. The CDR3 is CASSSWTGTYEQYF. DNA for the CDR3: TGTGCCAGCAGCTCCTGGACTGGAACCTACGAGCAGTACTTC. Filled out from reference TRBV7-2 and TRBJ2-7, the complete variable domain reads GAGVSQSPSNKVTEKGKDVELRCDPISGHTALYWYRQSLGQGLEFLIYFQGNSAPDKSGLPSDRFSAERTGGSVSTLTIQRTQQEDSAVYLCASSSWTGTYEQYFGPGTRLTVT.

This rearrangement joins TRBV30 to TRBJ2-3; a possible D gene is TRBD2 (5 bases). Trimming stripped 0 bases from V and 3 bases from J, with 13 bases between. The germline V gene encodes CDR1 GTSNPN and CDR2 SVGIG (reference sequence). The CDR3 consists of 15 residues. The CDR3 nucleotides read TGTGCCTGGAGTGTCGCGGGCGGTAATACAGATACGCAGTATTTT. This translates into CAWSVAGGNTDTQYF.

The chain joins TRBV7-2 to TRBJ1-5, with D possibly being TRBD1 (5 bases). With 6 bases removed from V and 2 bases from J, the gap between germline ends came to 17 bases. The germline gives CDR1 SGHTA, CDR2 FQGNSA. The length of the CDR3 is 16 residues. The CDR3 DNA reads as TGTGCCAGCAGACCGGGGGGTGCTATAGGCAATCAGCCCCAGCATTTT. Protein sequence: CASRPGGAIGNQPQHF.

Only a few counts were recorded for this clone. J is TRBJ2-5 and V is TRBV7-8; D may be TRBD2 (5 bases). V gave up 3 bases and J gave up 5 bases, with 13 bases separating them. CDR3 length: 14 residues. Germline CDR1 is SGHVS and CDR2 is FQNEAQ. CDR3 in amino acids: CASSLPSRGETQYF. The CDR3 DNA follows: TGTGCCAGCAGCTTGCCCAGCAGAGGGGAGACCCAGTACTTC. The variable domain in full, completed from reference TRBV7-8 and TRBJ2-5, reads GAGVSQSPRYKVAKRGQDVALRCDPISGHVSLFWYQQALGQGPEFLTYFQNEAQLDKSGLPSDRFFAERPEGSVSTLKIQRTQQEDSAVYLCASSLPSRGETQYFGPGTRLLVL.

Written as DNA, the CDR3 is TGTGCCAGCAGCTTACAGGGCAGAAGCGCTGAAGCTTTCTTT. Protein: CASSLQGRSAEAFF. The chain links TRBV7-3 to TRBJ1-1, with D maybe TRBD1 (5 bases). This CDR3 has 14 residues. The germline V gene has CDR1 SGHTA and CDR2 FQGTGA. Trimming took off 2 bases at V and 6 bases at J, with 13 bases between the two ends.

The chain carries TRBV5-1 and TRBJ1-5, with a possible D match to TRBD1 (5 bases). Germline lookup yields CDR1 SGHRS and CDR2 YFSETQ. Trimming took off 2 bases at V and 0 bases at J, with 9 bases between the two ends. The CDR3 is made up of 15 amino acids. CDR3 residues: CASSLGHSSNQPQHF. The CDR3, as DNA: TGCGCCAGCAGCTTAGGACACTCTAGCAATCAGCCCCAGCATTTT.